A selection of T cell receptor beta chains follows, all from one sample in a study of beta chain features in type 1 diabetes. Method: immunoSEQ multiplex PCR; TCRdb's copy keeps in-frame clones and lacks some. Here the sample spans 550,000 to 850,000 clones, 10% to 15% being singletons. The sample was naive CD4+ T cells from blood. All receptors derive from a man aged 18 to 35 with type 1 diabetes. CDR3s include the opening cysteine and the closing phenylalanine or tryptophan. D genes are given only for firm matches. For some rows the clone size is stated as once, few or many, or as a class when expanded; others skip it.

V gene	clone size	J gene	D gene	CDR3 protein	CDR3 DNA
TRBV4-1	few	TRBJ1-5	TRBD1	CASLPTDRVNQPQHF	TGCGCCAGCCTCCCCACCGACAGGGTAAATCAGCCCCAGCATTTT
TRBV10-3	NA	TRBJ2-2	NA	CAISADSVNTGELFF	TGTGCCATCAGTGCGGACTCCGTCAACACCGGGGAGCTGTTTTTT
TRBV7-9	NA	TRBJ2-7	NA	CASSWGEGLYEQYF	TGTGCCAGCAGCTGGGGAGAGGGGCTGTACGAGCAGTACTTC
TRBV30	NA	TRBJ2-3	TRBD2	CASERLAGTDTQYF	TGTGCCTCCGAACGGCTAGCGGGGACAGATACGCAGTATTTT
TRBV19	few	TRBJ1-4	TRBD1	CASSIGQGAGEKLFF	TGTGCCAGTAGTATAGGTCAGGGGGCAGGTGAAAAACTGTTTTTT
TRBV6-5	few	TRBJ1-2	NA	CASTDGGRGYTF	TGTGCCAGCACCGACGGGGGGAGAGGCTACACCTTC
TRBV19	NA	TRBJ2-1	NA	CASGTVVSYNEQFF	TGTGCCAGTGGGACGGTTGTCTCCTACAATGAGCAGTTCTTC
TRBV10-3	NA	TRBJ2-7	NA	CAISGVRATYEQYF	TGTGCCATCAGTGGAGTCAGGGCCACCTACGAGCAGTACTTC
TRBV27	NA	TRBJ1-6	NA	CASSLGRQNNSPLHF	TGTGCCAGCAGTTTAGGTCGGCAGAATAATTCACCCCTCCACTTT
TRBV7-9	few	TRBJ2-1	TRBD2	CASSLAGLVGQFF	TGTGCCAGCAGCTTAGCTGGACTAGTCGGGCAGTTCTTC
TRBV25-1	NA	TRBJ2-2	NA	CASSEWDANTGELFF	TGTGCCAGCAGTGAATGGGACGCGAACACCGGGGAGCTGTTTTTT
TRBV11-2	NA	TRBJ2-7	NA	CASSLGGPKSYEQYF	TGTGCCAGCAGCTTAGGGGGACCGAAATCCTACGAGCAGTACTTC
TRBV5-1	NA	TRBJ2-3	NA	CASSLPEGMVQYF	TGCGCCAGCAGCTTGCCTGAGGGAATGGTGCAGTATTTT
TRBV18	NA	TRBJ2-7	TRBD2	CASSPPAGVYEQYF	TGTGCCAGCTCACCACCGGCGGGGGTCTACGAGCAGTACTTC
TRBV25-1	NA	TRBJ1-4	NA	CASSERTFRSNEKLFF	TGTGCCAGCAGTGAAAGGACATTCCGTTCTAATGAAAAACTGTTTTTT
TRBV30	NA	TRBJ1-1	NA	CAWSRVMGRNTEAFF	TGTGCCTGGAGTAGGGTCATGGGCAGGAATACTGAAGCTTTCTTT
TRBV7-9	few	TRBJ2-7	NA	CASSLVGYEQYF	TGTGCCAGCAGCTTAGTCGGCTACGAGCAGTACTTC
TRBV7-9	few	TRBJ2-1	NA	CASSLGVHEQFF	TGTGCCAGCAGCTTAGGTGTGCATGAGCAGTTCTTC
TRBV13	NA	TRBJ1-2	NA	CASRPVGGGYGYTF	TGTGCCAGCAGACCCGTGGGGGGCGGCTATGGCTACACCTTC
TRBV28	NA	TRBJ1-6	TRBD1	CASSSGQGNGSPLHF	TGTGCCAGCAGTTCCGGACAGGGAAACGGGTCACCCCTCCACTTT
TRBV5-6	NA	TRBJ2-3	TRBD1	CASSFRGTATDTQYF	TGTGCCAGCAGCTTTAGGGGGACAGCCACAGATACGCAGTATTTT
TRBV5-1	NA	TRBJ2-5	NA	CASSSSQGAQETQYF	TGCGCCAGCAGCTCATCCCAAGGGGCCCAAGAGACCCAGTACTTC
TRBV6-1	few	TRBJ1-2	NA	CATTPSGYTF	TGTGCCACCACGCCGTCGGGCTACACCTTC
TRBV4-1	NA	TRBJ2-3	NA	CASSQDFGGGTDTQYF	TGCGCCAGCAGCCAAGATTTTGGGGGAGGCACAGATACGCAGTATTTT
TRBV30	NA	TRBJ2-7	TRBD1	CAWSGLGQGNEQYF	TGTGCCTGGAGTGGGCTGGGACAGGGAAACGAGCAGTACTTC
TRBV29-1	NA	TRBJ1-1	NA	CSVGTLHFEAFF	TGCAGCGTAGGGACACTCCACTTTGAAGCTTTCTTT
TRBV5-6	NA	TRBJ2-3	NA	CASSFWGVTDTQYF	TGTGCCAGCAGCTTCTGGGGGGTCACAGATACGCAGTATTTT
TRBV11-2	NA	TRBJ1-2	TRBD1	CASSFWTGKGGYTF	TGTGCCAGCAGCTTTTGGACAGGGAAGGGTGGCTACACCTTC
TRBV4-1	NA	TRBJ1-5	TRBD1	CASSQEGGQGNQPQHF	TGCGCCAGCAGCCAAGAAGGGGGACAGGGCAATCAGCCCCAGCATTTT
TRBV11-1	NA	TRBJ2-1	NA	CASSLVGPEQFF	TGTGCCAGCAGCTTGGTTGGACCTGAGCAGTTCTTC
TRBV6-5	few	TRBJ2-3	NA	CASSYQGPGPDTQYF	TGTGCCAGCAGTTACCAGGGCCCGGGCCCAGATACGCAGTATTTT
TRBV5-1	NA	TRBJ1-4	NA	CASSLGQSNEKLFF	TGCGCCAGCAGCTTGGGGCAGTCTAATGAAAAACTGTTTTTT
TRBV30	NA	TRBJ1-4	NA	CAWSEAPGGEKLFF	TGTGCCTGGAGTGAGGCACCAGGAGGTGAAAAACTGTTTTTT